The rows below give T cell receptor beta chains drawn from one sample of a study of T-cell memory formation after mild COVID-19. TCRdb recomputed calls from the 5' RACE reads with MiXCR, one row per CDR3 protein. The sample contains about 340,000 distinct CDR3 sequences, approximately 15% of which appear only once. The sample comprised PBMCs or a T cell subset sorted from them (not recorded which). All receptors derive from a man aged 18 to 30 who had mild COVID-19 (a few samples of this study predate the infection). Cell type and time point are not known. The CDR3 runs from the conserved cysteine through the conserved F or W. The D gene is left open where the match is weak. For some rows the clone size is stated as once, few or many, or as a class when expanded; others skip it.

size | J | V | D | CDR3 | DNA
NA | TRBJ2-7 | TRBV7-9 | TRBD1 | CASSLTRDRSSYEQYF | TGTGCCAGCAGCCTTACCCGGGACAGGAGCTCCTACGAGCAGTACTTC
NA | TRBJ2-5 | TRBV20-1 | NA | CSATTGIGETQYF | TGCAGTGCCACCACAGGGATAGGGGAGACCCAGTACTTC
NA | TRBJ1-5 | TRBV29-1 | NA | CSVGIGASGNQPQHF | TGCAGCGTCGGGATCGGGGCTTCGGGCAATCAGCCCCAGCATTTT
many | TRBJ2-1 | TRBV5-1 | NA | CASSSRGRDEQFF | TGCGCCAGCAGCTCCAGGGGGAGGGATGAGCAGTTCTTC
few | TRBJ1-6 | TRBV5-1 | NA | CASSDPTGSYNSPLHF | TGCGCCAGCAGCGATCCGACGGGCTCCTATAATTCACCCCTCCACTTT
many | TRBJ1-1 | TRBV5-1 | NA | CASSSYGGNTEAFF | TGCGCCAGCAGCTCGTATGGGGGAAACACTGAAGCTTTCTTT
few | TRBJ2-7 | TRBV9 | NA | CASSVAYQGTYEQYF | TGTGCCAGCAGCGTAGCTTACCAGGGTACCTACGAGCAGTACTTC
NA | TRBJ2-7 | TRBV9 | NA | CASSVDSGPYEQYF | TGTGCCAGCAGCGTAGACTCTGGCCCCTACGAGCAGTACTTC
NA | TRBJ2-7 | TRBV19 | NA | CASSEQSISEQYF | TGTGCCAGTAGTGAACAGAGTATCTCCGAGCAGTACTTC
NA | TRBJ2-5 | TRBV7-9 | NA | CASTFQGFQETQYF | TGTGCCAGCACCTTCCAGGGGTTCCAAGAGACCCAGTACTTC
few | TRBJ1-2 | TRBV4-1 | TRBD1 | CASSPTETGSYGYTF | TGCGCCAGCAGCCCCACTGAGACAGGGAGCTATGGCTACACCTTC
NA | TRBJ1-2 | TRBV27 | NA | CASWGARLGGGYGYTF | TGTGCCAGTTGGGGGGCGCGCCTCGGGGGAGGCTATGGCTACACCTTC
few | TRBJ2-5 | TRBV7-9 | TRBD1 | CASSSLSGGETQYF | TGTGCCAGCAGCTCCCTGTCAGGGGGAGAGACCCAGTACTTC
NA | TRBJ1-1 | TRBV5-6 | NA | CASSLGASETEAFF | TGTGCCAGCAGCTTGGGGGCCTCGGAGACTGAAGCTTTCTTT
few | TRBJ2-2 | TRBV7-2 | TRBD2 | CASSETSGGTTGELFF | TGTGCCAGCAGCGAGACTAGCGGGGGGACCACCGGGGAGCTGTTTTTT
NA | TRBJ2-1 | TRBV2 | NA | CASSERGWASDEQFF | TGTGCCAGCAGTGAGCGGGGATGGGCCTCCGATGAGCAGTTCTTC
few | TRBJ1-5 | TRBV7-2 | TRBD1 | CASSIGQGRNQPQHF | TGTGCCAGCAGCATAGGACAGGGCAGGAATCAGCCCCAGCATTTT
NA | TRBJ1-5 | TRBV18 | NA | CASSPLGDGNQPQHF | TGTGCCAGCTCACCGTTGGGGGATGGCAATCAGCCCCAGCATTTT
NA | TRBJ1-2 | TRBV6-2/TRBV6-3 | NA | CASTYGGADGYTF | TGTGCCAGCACCTACGGAGGGGCGGATGGCTACACCTTC
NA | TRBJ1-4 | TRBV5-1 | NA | CASSLGGRINEKLFF | TGCGCCAGCAGCTTGGGCGGCAGAATTAATGAAAAACTGTTTTTT
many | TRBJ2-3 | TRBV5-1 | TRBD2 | CASSGTSAYTDTQYF | TGCGCCAGCAGCGGGACTAGCGCGTACACAGATACGCAGTATTTT
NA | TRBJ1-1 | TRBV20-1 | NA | CSARDPGGNTEAFF | TGCAGTGCTAGAGACCCCGGGGGGAACACTGAAGCTTTCTTT
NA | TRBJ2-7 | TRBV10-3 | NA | CAARSQVGPYEQYF | TGTGCCGCACGATCCCAAGTGGGTCCCTACGAGCAGTACTTC
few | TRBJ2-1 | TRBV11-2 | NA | CASSLDLSAALYNEQFF | TGTGCCAGCAGCTTAGATCTCTCGGCAGCACTTTACAATGAGCAGTTCTTC
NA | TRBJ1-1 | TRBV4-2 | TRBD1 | CASSQAVGTGGARTEAFF | TGTGCCAGCAGCCAAGCGGTCGGGACAGGGGGCGCGAGGACTGAAGCTTTCTTT
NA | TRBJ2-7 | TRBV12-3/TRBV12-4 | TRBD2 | CASSWGTSVSYEQYF | TGTGCCAGCAGTTGGGGGACTAGCGTCTCCTACGAGCAGTACTTC
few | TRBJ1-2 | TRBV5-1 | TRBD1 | CASSVDRGDGYTF | TGCGCCAGCAGCGTGGACAGGGGAGATGGCTACACCTTC
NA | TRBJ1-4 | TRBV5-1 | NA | CASSSTGSTNEKLFF | TGCGCCAGCAGCTCCACAGGGTCAACTAATGAAAAACTGTTTTTT
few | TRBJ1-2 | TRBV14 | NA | CASSAGLGFDYTF | TGTGCCAGCAGCGCGGGTTTGGGTTTTGACTACACCTTC
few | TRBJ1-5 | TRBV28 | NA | CASTRGQNNQPQHF | TGTGCCAGCACCCGGGGGCAGAACAATCAGCCCCAGCATTTT
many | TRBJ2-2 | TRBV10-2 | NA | CASSEGMGELFF | TGCGCCAGCAGTGAGGGGATGGGGGAGCTGTTTTTT
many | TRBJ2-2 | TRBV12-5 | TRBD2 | CASGLAGTSGVTGELFF | TGTGCTAGTGGTTTGGCCGGGACTAGCGGGGTTACCGGGGAGCTGTTTTTT
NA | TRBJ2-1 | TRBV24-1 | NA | CATSETRDGGDEQFF | TGTGCCACCAGTGAAACAAGGGACGGTGGGGATGAGCAGTTCTTC
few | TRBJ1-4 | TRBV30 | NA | CAWSIGEATNEKLFF | TGTGCCTGGAGTATAGGGGAAGCAACTAATGAAAAACTGTTTTTT
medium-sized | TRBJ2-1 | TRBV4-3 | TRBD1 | CASSQGTGGYNEQFF | TGCGCCAGCAGCCAAGGGACAGGGGGCTACAATGAGCAGTTCTTC
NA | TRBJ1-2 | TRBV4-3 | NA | CASSRGVRGYTF | TGCGCCAGCAGCCGGGGCGTACGTGGCTACACCTTC
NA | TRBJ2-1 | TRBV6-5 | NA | CASRGGISYNEQFF | TGTGCCAGCAGGGGCGGAATCTCCTACAATGAGCAGTTCTTC
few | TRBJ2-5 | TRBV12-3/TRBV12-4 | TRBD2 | CASSTRLAGGTQYF | TGTGCCAGCAGCACCCGACTAGCGGGGGGGACCCAGTACTTC
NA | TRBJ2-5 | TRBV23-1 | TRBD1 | CASSIRDREETQYF | TGCGCCAGCAGTATACGGGACAGGGAAGAGACCCAGTACTTC
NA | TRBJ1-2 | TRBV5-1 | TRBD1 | CASSLEAGGIYGYTF | TGCGCCAGCAGCTTGGAGGCAGGGGGTATCTATGGCTACACCTTC
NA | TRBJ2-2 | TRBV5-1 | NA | CASSLYRAGLNTGELFF | TGCGCCAGCAGCCTCTACCGGGCGGGGCTGAACACCGGGGAGCTGTTTTTT
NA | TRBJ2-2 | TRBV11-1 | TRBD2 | CASRWTSGETGELFF | TGTGCCAGCAGGTGGACTAGCGGGGAGACCGGGGAGCTGTTTTTT
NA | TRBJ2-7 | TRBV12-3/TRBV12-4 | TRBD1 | CASRTGGIDEQYF | TGTGCCAGTCGGACAGGGGGGATCGACGAGCAGTACTTC
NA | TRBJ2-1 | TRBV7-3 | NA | CASSLGGPFNEQFF | TGTGCCAGCAGCTTAGGGGGCCCCTTCAATGAGCAGTTCTTC
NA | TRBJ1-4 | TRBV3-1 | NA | CASSQATGVGATNEKLFF | TGTGCCAGCAGCCAAGCGACGGGGGTAGGTGCAACTAATGAAAAACTGTTTTTT
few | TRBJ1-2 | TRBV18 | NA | CASSTFEGDYGYTF | TGTGCCAGCTCAACCTTCGAGGGGGACTATGGCTACACCTTC
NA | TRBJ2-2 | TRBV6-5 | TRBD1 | CASSYWGTGRNTGELFF | TGTGCCAGCAGTTACTGGGGGACAGGACGAAACACCGGGGAGCTGTTTTTT
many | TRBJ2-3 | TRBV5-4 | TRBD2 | CASSPRGGLTDTQYF | TGTGCCAGCAGCCCTCGGGGGGGGCTCACAGATACGCAGTATTTT
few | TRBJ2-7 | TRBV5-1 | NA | CASSLAPGSGEQYF | TGCGCCAGCAGCTTGGCCCCAGGGTCCGGCGAGCAGTACTTC
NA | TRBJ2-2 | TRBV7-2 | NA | CASSLGGQNTGELFF | TGTGCCAGCAGCTTAGGCGGACAGAACACCGGGGAGCTGTTTTTT
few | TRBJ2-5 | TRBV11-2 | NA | CASSSSYFRGSKETQYF | TGTGCCAGCAGCTCAAGTTACTTTCGGGGGAGCAAAGAGACCCAGTACTTC
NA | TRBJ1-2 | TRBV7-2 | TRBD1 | CASSSLTGNHGYTF | TGTGCCAGCAGCTCACTGACAGGGAATCACGGCTACACCTTC
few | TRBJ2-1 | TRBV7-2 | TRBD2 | CASSLVREADEQFF | TGTGCCAGCAGCTTAGTGCGGGAGGCAGATGAGCAGTTCTTC
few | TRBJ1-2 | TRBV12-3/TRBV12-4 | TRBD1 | CASSRDRGRGGYTF | TGTGCCAGCAGTCGGGACAGGGGGCGCGGTGGCTACACCTTC
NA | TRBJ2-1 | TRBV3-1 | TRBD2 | CASSQGSSGGAPQFF | TGTGCCAGCAGCCAAGGGTCTAGCGGGGGGGCTCCGCAGTTCTTC
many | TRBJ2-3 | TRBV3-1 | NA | CASSQQADTQYF | TGTGCCAGCAGCCAACAAGCAGATACGCAGTATTTT
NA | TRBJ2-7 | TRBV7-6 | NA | CASSQNRRPYEQYF | TGTGCCAGCAGCCAAAACAGGCGACCCTACGAGCAGTACTTC
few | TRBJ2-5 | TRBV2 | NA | CASNEQAETQYF | TGTGCCAGCAATGAACAGGCGGAGACCCAGTACTTC